Given below is one T cell receptor beta chain in context. Its antigen is still unknown. The PCR used 60 Vbeta and 13 Jbeta primers. TCRdb's table, derived via immunoSEQ multiplex PCR, lists solely in-frame clones and lacks some. The profile shows more than 100,000 clones, almost 80% of them singletons. The CDR3 is 15 amino acids. With V trimmed by 5 bases and J by 6 bases, 8 bases remained unmatched. The data derive from a study of cytomegalovirus exposure and HLA in healthy donors. Whole-study findings and limits: Donor immune exposure was known only as CMV serostatus.

Input material: PBMCs. This rearrangement joins TRBV23-1 to TRBJ2-3; 10 bases map to TRBD2. TRBV23-1 carries the ORF label, with uncertain function. The receptor comes from a man between 50 and 59 years old in good health and CMV-seropositive. CDR3 loop: CASSEREGRSDTQYF. In DNA form, the CDR3 reads TGCGCCAGCAGTGAGCGGGAGGGCCGGTCGGATACGCAGTATTTT.